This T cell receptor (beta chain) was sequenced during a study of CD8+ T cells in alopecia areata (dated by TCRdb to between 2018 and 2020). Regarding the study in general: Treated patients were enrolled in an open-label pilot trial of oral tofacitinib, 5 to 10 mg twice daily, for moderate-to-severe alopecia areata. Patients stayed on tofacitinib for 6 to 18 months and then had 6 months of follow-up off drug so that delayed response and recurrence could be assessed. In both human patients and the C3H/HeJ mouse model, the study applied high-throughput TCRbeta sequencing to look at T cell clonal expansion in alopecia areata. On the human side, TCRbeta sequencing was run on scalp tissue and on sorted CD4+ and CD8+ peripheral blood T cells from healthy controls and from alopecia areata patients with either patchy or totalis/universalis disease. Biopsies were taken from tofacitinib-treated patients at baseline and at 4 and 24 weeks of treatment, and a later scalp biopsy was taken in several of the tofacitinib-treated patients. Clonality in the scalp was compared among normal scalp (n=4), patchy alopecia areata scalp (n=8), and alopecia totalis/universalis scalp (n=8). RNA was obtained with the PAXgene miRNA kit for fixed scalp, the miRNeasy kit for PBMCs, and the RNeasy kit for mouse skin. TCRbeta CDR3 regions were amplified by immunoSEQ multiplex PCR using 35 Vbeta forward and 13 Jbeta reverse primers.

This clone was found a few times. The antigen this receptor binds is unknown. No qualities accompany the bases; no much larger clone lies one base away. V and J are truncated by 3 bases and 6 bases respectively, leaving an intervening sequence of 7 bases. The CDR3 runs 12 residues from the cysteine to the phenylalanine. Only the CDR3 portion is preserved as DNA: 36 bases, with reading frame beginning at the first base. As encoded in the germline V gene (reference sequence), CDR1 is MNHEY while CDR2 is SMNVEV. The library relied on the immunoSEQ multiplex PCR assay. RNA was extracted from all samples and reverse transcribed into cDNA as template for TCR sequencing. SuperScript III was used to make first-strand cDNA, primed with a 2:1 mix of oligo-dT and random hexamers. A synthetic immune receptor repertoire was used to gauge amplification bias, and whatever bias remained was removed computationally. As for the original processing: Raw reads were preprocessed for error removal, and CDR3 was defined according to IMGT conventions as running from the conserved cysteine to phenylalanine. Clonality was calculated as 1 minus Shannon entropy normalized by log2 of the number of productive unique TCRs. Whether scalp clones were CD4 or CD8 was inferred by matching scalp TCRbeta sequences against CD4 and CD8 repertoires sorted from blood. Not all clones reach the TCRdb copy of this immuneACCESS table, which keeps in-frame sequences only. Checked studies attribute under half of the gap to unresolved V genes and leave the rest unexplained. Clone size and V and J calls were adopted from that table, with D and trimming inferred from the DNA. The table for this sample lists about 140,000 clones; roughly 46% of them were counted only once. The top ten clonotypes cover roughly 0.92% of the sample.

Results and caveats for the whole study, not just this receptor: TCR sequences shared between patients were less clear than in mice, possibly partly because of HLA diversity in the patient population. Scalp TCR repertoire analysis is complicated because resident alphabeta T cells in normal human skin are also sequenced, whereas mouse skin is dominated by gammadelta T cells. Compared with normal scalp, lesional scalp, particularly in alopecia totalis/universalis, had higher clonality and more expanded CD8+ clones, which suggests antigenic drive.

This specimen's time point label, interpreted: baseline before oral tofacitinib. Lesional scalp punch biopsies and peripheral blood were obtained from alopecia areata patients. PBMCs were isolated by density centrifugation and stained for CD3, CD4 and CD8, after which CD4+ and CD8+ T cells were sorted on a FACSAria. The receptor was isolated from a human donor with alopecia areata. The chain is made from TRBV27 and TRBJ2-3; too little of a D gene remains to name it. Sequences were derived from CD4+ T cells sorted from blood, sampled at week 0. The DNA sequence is TGTGCCAGCAGTTTTACCGGTGATACGCAGTATTTT. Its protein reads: CASSFTGDTQYF.